These 32 T cell receptor beta chains share one sample of origin, sequenced in a study of blood T cells in healthy people across ages. Using a J-beta primer mix together with a sample-barcoded 5' primer, a second PCR was run for about 7 to 12 cycles. MiXCR, applied by TCRdb to the 5' RACE reads, yields one record per CDR3 protein. This table holds roughly 1,800,000 distinct CDR3 sequences, about 49% found once. Material: blood. All receptors come from a woman aged 35 to 49 in good health.

The chain is built from TRBV27 and TRBJ2-1; 8 nucleotides line up with TRBD1. This CDR3 region has 16 residues. Trimming took 5 bases from V and 8 from J; bases not matched to a gene: 14. Germline assignment: CDR1 MNHEY and CDR2 SMNVEV (reference sequence). CDR3 nucleotide sequence: TGTGCCAGCAGTGCACGGTTCAGGGGGCGGCTTGATGAGCAGTTCTTC. It is translated as CASSARFRGRLDEQFF.

The chain uses TRBV28 and TRBJ2-5, with 10 bases lining up with TRBD1. The CDR3 sequence is 15 residues long. After removal of 2 bases from V and 5 bases from J, the junction contained 5 bases not matched to a gene. Germline V lookup: CDR1 MDHEN, CDR2 SYDVKM. CDR3 region: CASSLTGTGDETQYF. The CDR3 bases are TGTGCCAGCAGTTTAACGGGGACAGGGGACGAGACCCAGTACTTC.

The chain carries TRBV14 and TRBJ2-7; D is possibly TRBD1 or TRBD2 (6 bases each). The J call is doubtful: the DNA matches TRBJ2-5 better. Germline V gene data show CDR1 as SGHDN and CDR2 as FVKESK. The CDR3 consists of 15 residues. The chain's CDR3 is CASSQANPGAETQYF. Here the CDR3 DNA reads TGTGCCAGCAGCCAAGCCAATCCGGGGGCCGAGACCCAGTACTTC.

This clonotype was seen only a few times. This chain joins TRBV11-1 and TRBJ2-3; possibly TRBD1 for D (6 bases). Trimming left V 4 bases short and J 2 bases short, with 16 bases between. The CDR3 totals 16 residues. Germline loops: CDR1 SGHAT, CDR2 FQDESV (reference sequence). The CDR3 reads CASSSPRGSVTDTQYF. In nucleotides, the CDR3 is TGTGCCAGCAGCTCTCCGAGGGGGTCGGTCACAGATACGCAGTATTTT.

The gene calls are TRBV4-3 and TRBJ1-5; D gene unclear. The CDR3 spans 15 residues. The germline V gene encodes CDR1 LGHNA and CDR2 YSLEER. With 6 bases removed from V and 0 bases from J, the gap between germline ends came to 12 bases. The CDR3 here is CASSPGLTSNQPQHF. The DNA of the CDR3 is TGCGCCAGCAGTCCCGGACTGACTAGCAATCAGCCCCAGCATTTT.

Note on this clonotype: A much more abundant neighbour one base away suggests this may be a read error. The genes are TRBV24-1 and TRBJ2-3; 10 bases are a match to TRBD2. Unmatched junction bases numbered 2, after V lost 7 bases and J lost 2 bases. Germline CDR1 is KGHDR and CDR2 is SFDVKD. This CDR3 contains 14 residues. The CDR3: CATSLAGVTDTQYF. DNA of the CDR3: TGTGCCACCAGCCTAGCGGGGGTCACAGATACGCAGTATTTT.

V is TRBV5-1 and J is TRBJ2-4; tentative D call: TRBD2 (6 bases). The closer fit of TRBJ2-7 to the DNA end suggests the J call may be wrong. This CDR3 spans 15 amino acids. Germline V gene data show CDR1 as SGHRS and CDR2 as YFSETQ. The DNA of the CDR3 is TGCGCCAGCAGCCCACGGGACGGGGGTCCCTACGAGCAGTACTTC. Protein sequence: CASSPRDGGPYEQYF.

This chain links TRBV27 with TRBJ1-6, with D perhaps TRBD1 (6 bases). Per germline, CDR1 MNHEY and CDR2 SMNVEV (reference sequence). The CDR3 has 17 residues. V was clipped by 4 bases and J by 11 bases, with 24 bases between them. The CDR3 spells CASSSETDRHPLAPLHF. DNA for the CDR3: TGTGCCAGCAGTTCTGAGACCGACAGGCATCCTTTAGCACCCCTCCACTTT.

About this clonotype: This clone may be a read error of a much larger clone one base away. This chain joins TRBV20-1 and TRBJ2-5, with 9 bases aligning to TRBD1. CDR3 size: 13 residues. Losses at the gene ends were 4 bases for V and 1 base for J; bases not matched to a gene: 1. Germline V CDR1 and CDR2: DFQATT, SNEGSKA (reference sequence). CDR3 amino acids: CSATGQGQETQYF. CDR3 nucleotides: TGCAGTGCTACGGGACAGGGCCAAGAGACCCAGTACTTC.

The sample holds a few counts of this clonotype. The chain joins TRBV29-1 to TRBJ2-3, with D possibly being TRBD1 (5 bases). V lost 6 bases and J lost 4, with 8 bases in between. The germline V gene has CDR1 SQVTM and CDR2 ANQGSEA. There are 11 residues in the CDR3. The CDR3 loop is CSVKGSDTQYF. The CDR3 DNA is TGCAGCGTCAAGGGGTCAGATACGCAGTATTTT.

This clonotype was seen more than once but under ten times. The V call is TRBV20-1, the J call TRBJ2-4; 8 bases are shared with TRBD1. The CDR3 extends over 17 amino acids. V gave up 1 base and J gave up 5 bases; unmatched junction bases: 13. The germline V gene encodes CDR1 DFQATT and CDR2 SNEGSKA (reference sequence). CDR3 region: CSARVARGREGENIQYF. The CDR3 DNA reads as TGCAGTGCTAGAGTTGCCAGGGGGCGAGAGGGGGAAAACATTCAGTACTTC.

This chain links TRBV7-3 with TRBJ2-5, with D perhaps matching TRBD1 (6 bases). Trimming left V 4 bases short and J 5 bases short, with 20 bases between. Germline CDR1 reads SGHTA; CDR2 reads FQGTGA. This CDR3 has 16 residues. CDR3 region: CASSSTPTGFKETQYF. CDR3 coding DNA: TGTGCCAGCAGCTCTACTCCAACAGGGTTTAAGGAGACCCAGTACTTC.

The rearrangement links TRBV5-5 to TRBJ2-3, with TRBD2 as a possible D gene (5 bases). V was clipped by 3 bases and J by 7 bases, with 12 bases between them. CDR1 is SGHKS and CDR2 is YYEKEE in the germline V gene (reference sequence). The CDR3 length is 13 residues. The CDR3 DNA follows: TGTGCCAGCAGCTGGAAGTCGGGGTATACGCAGTATTTT. Amino acids: CASSWKSGYTQYF. Complete variable domain (other parts from reference TRBV5-5 and TRBJ2-3): DAGVTQSPTHLIKTRGQQVTLRCSPISGHKSVSWYQQVLGQGPQFIFQYYEKEERGRGNFPDRFSARQFPNYSSELNVNALLLGDSALYLCASSWKSGYTQYFGPGTRLTVL.

The J gene is TRBJ2-7, the V gene TRBV5-1, with 7 bases fitting TRBD2. This CDR3 comprises 16 residues. CDR1 and CDR2 from the germline V gene are SGHRS and YFSETQ. J lost 5 bases, V lost 0 bases, and 11 bases had no gene match. The CDR3: CASSLAGGGSRDEQYF. CDR3 DNA: TGCGCCAGCAGCTTGGCGGGCGGGGGATCGCGGGACGAGCAGTACTTC.

The chain is built from TRBV18 and TRBJ1-2; D call uncertain. The V end lost 3 bases, the J end lost 0 bases, and 8 bases lay between the germline ends. The germline gives CDR1 KGHSH, CDR2 LQKENI. The CDR3 contains 14 residues. The CDR3 coding sequence is TGTGCCAGCTCACCTAGCTCGGCTAACTATGGCTACACCTTC. This translates into CASSPSSANYGYTF.

The V call is TRBV7-2, the J call TRBJ2-1; TRBD2 agrees at 13 bases. The V segment lost 6 bases and the J segment 6 bases; nucleotides outside the gene matches: 5. Germline assignment: CDR1 SGHTA and CDR2 FQGNSA. This CDR3 region has 15 residues. The CDR3 nucleotides are TGTGCCAGCAGACTAGCGGGGGGGCCGTTCAATGAGCAGTTCTTC. Its protein product is CASRLAGGPFNEQFF.

This chain uses TRBV7-6 with TRBJ2-1, with 10 bases aligning to TRBD1. The CDR3 contains 16 residues. The trim removed 3 bases at V and 5 bases at J, leaving 7 bases unmatched. CDR1 SGHVS and CDR2 FNYEAQ come from the germline V gene. For the CDR3, the DNA is TGTGCCAGCAGCTTGCTCCCGGGACAGGGGCACAATGAGCAGTTCTTC. Protein sequence: CASSLLPGQGHNEQFF.

A few counts support this clonotype. The chain couples TRBV4-1 to TRBJ2-7; 11 bases match TRBD2. This CDR3 spans 15 amino acids. The germline V gene has CDR1 MGHRA and CDR2 YSYEKL. V gave up 2 bases and J gave up 7 bases; unmatched junction bases: 7. This CDR3 reads CASSQPGLAAPEQYF. CDR3 in DNA: TGCGCCAGCAGCCAACCGGGACTAGCGGCGCCAGAGCAGTACTTC.

This clonotype was detected a few times. The chain recombines TRBV4-1 with TRBJ2-5, with 9 bases lining up with TRBD2. From germline, CDR1 is MGHRA and CDR2 YSYEKL. With 3 bases clipped from V and 2 bases from J, the junction kept 7 bases outside the gene matches. The CDR3 runs to 16 residues. CDR3 region: CASSQELRGGQETQYF. The CDR3 DNA sequence: TGCGCCAGCAGCCAGGAACTGCGGGGGGGACAAGAGACCCAGTACTTC.

This clonotype has just a few counts. V is TRBV9 and J is TRBJ2-5; 10 positions agree with TRBD1. The CDR3 sequence is 17 residues long. CDR1 and CDR2 from the germline V gene are SGDLS and YYNGEE. J lost 5 bases, V lost 0 bases, and 10 bases had no gene match. DNA for the CDR3: TGTGCCAGCAGCGTAGGCGTCCTGACAGGGGGCGAGGAGACCCAGTACTTC. This sequence encodes CASSVGVLTGGEETQYF.

The genes are TRBV20-1 and TRBJ1-1; 9 nucleotides align to TRBD1. Germline V gene lookup returns CDR1 DFQATT and CDR2 SNEGSKA (reference sequence). V was pared by 4 bases and J by 4 bases, with 4 bases of the junction left unmatched. The CDR3 has 13 amino acids. CDR3 amino acids: CSATDRGGTEAFF. As DNA, the CDR3 is TGCAGTGCTACGGACAGGGGCGGCACTGAAGCTTTCTTT.

This clonotype was counted a few times. V is TRBV7-2 and J is TRBJ2-5; 9 nucleotides match TRBD1. J lost 4 bases, V lost 7 bases, and 10 bases had no gene match. This CDR3 comprises 15 residues. Germline CDR1 reads SGHTA; CDR2 reads FQGNSA. The CDR3 DNA sequence: TGTGCCAGCACCATACCCGGGACAGGGCGAGAGACCCAGTACTTC. Translated: CASTIPGTGRETQYF.

This clonotype was recorded a few times. This rearrangement joins TRBV5-1 to TRBJ2-3; TRBD2 aligns across 7 bases. This CDR3 contains 14 residues. Germline V gene sequence: CDR1 SGHRS, CDR2 YFSETQ. Unmatched junction bases numbered 7, after V lost 4 bases and J lost 5 bases. DNA for the CDR3: TGCGCCAGCAGCCCCCAGCGGGGAGGAGATACGCAGTATTTT. Its protein is CASSPQRGGDTQYF. Full variable domain (rest looked up from reference TRBV5-1 and TRBJ2-3): KAGVTQTPRYLIKTRGQQVTLSCSPISGHRSVSWYQQTPGQGLQFLFEYFSETQRNKGNFPGRFSGRQFSNSRSEMNVSTLELGDSALYLCASSPQRGGDTQYFGPGTRLTVL.

This chain links TRBV6-1 with TRBJ2-7; 11 nucleotides line up with TRBD2. V lost 6 bases and J lost 7; bases outside the gene matches: 11. The germline V gene has CDR1 MNHNS and CDR2 SASEGT. This CDR3 has 15 amino acids. CDR3 sequence reads: CASSGAGLAVGEQYF. The CDR3 nucleotides are TGTGCCAGCAGCGGCGCGGGACTAGCGGTGGGGGAGCAGTACTTC.

This clonotype occurred a few times. V is TRBV20-1 and J is TRBJ2-6, with 12 bases that match TRBD1. The CDR3 contains 17 residues. CDR1 is DFQATT, CDR2 SNEGSKA, per germline (reference sequence). The trim removed 6 bases at V and 4 bases at J, leaving 10 bases unmatched. CDR3 nucleotides: TGCAGTGCCGCAGGGGACAGGGGGCTTTCCGGGGCCAACGTCCTGACTTTC. Amino acids: CSAAGDRGLSGANVLTF.

This rearrangement joins TRBV3-1 to TRBJ1-5; D may be TRBD1 (6 bases). CDR3 length: 14 residues. V was shortened by 4 bases and J by 7 bases, with 14 bases between the two germline ends. CDR1 and CDR2 (germline): LGHDT, YNNKEL (reference sequence). DNA of the CDR3: TGTGCCAGCAGCCTACAGGGAGATTGGCAGCCCCAGCATTTT. It encodes CASSLQGDWQPQHF.

This clonotype was seen only a few times. V gene TRBV11-2 combines with J gene TRBJ2-7; 7 positions agree with TRBD1. This CDR3 has 16 residues. With 0 bases clipped from V and 2 bases from J, the junction kept 7 bases outside the gene matches. CDR1 SGHAT and CDR2 FQNNGV come from the germline V gene. CDR3 nucleotide sequence: TGTGCCAGCAGCTTAGATCGGACAGGACTTCCCTACGAGCAGTACTTC. Residues: CASSLDRTGLPYEQYF.

This clonotype showed up just a few times. The gene calls are TRBV7-2 and TRBJ1-6; D unclear. Germline lookup yields CDR1 SGHTA and CDR2 FQGNSA. CDR3 length equals 12 residues. The V end lost 5 bases, the J end lost 10 bases, and 9 bases lay between the germline ends. The chain's CDR3 is CASSQTWSPLHF. For the CDR3, the DNA is TGTGCCAGCAGCCAAACATGGTCACCCCTCCACTTT.

This clonotype occurred many times. This chain connects TRBV12-3 or TRBV12-4 to TRBJ2-7, with TRBD1 matching over 8 bases. The V and J ends lost 4 bases and 7 bases, in that order; junction bases with no gene match: 3. The CDR3 has 12 residues. Here the CDR3 DNA reads TGTGCCAGCAGTTCGGGGACAGGAGAGCAGTACTTC. Protein sequence: CASSSGTGEQYF.

V and J are TRBV7-6 and TRBJ2-7; 7 bases agree with TRBD1. Germline V CDR1 and CDR2: SGHVS, FNYEAQ. The length of the CDR3 is 16 residues. V was clipped by 1 base and J by 0 bases; unmatched bases: 6. CDR3 loop: CASSLVGQPSSYEQYF. The CDR3 DNA follows: TGTGCCAGCAGCTTAGTGGGACAGCCAAGCTCCTACGAGCAGTACTTC.

The rearrangement joins TRBV20-1 to TRBJ2-1; D gene ambiguous. The CDR3 is made up of 11 amino acids. The germline V gene encodes CDR1 DFQATT and CDR2 SNEGSKA (reference sequence). V lost 3 bases and J 8 bases, leaving 8 bases between the germline ends. CDR3 protein: CSASPMDEQFF. The DNA for the CDR3 is TGCAGTGCTAGTCCGATGGATGAGCAGTTCTTC.

The chain has TRBV21-1 and TRBJ1-6; no check of the table's D call, TRBD1, against the DNA was made. TRBV21-1 is listed as a pseudogene. CDR3 length: 18 amino acids. CDR3 in DNA: TGTGCCAGCAACCCCTACGGACAGGTTGCTTCTTATAATTCACCCCTCCACTTT. Translating gives CASNPYGQVASYNSPLHF.